The 26 T cell receptor beta chains presented below share a single source sample, sequenced in a study of early T cells in non-severe SARS-CoV-2 infection. TCRdb used MiXCR to reprocess the 5' RACE reads, holding one entry per CDR3 protein. This sample carries 50,000 to 60,000 distinct CDR3 sequences, roughly 8.7% of them seen once, and the ten largest clones take approximately 4%. Sequenced here: whole blood, sampled at baseline. These receptors all stem from an adult who was a healthcare worker with PCR-confirmed SARS-CoV-2 infection or an uninfected control (not recorded which).

This clonotype was observed a handful of times. V gene TRBV5-1 combines with J gene TRBJ1-6; TRBD1 aligns across 7 bases. Unmatched junction bases numbered 1, after V lost 2 bases and J lost 8 bases. The CDR3 is 13 amino acids. Germline CDR1 reads SGHRS; CDR2 reads YFSETQ. The CDR3 sequence: CASSFRGDSPLHF. In DNA, the CDR3 is TGCGCCAGCAGCTTCAGGGGGGATTCACCCCTCCACTTT.

This clonotype was detected a few times. The chain employs TRBV4-1 and TRBJ2-5; 9 bases line up with TRBD1. With 1 base clipped from V and 7 bases from J, the junction kept 7 bases outside the gene matches. This CDR3 comprises 15 residues. Germline-derived CDR1 and CDR2 are MGHRA and YSYEKL. CDR3 bases: TGCGCCAGCAGCCAAGCGGGACAGGGATTGGGGACCCAGTACTTC. It codes for CASSQAGQGLGTQYF.

The J gene is TRBJ2-5, the V gene TRBV3-1, with unresolved D. The CDR3 contains 16 residues. Germline-derived CDR1 and CDR2 are LGHDT and YNNKEL (reference sequence). V lost 4 bases and J lost 3, with 18 bases in between. CDR3 sequence reads: CASSPHFGKRKETQYF. In DNA form, the CDR3 reads TGTGCCAGCAGCCCTCATTTCGGCAAAAGGAAAGAGACCCAGTACTTC.

This clonotype was seen only a few times. The chain carries TRBV11-2 and TRBJ2-3; D might be TRBD2 (7 bases). This CDR3 is 13 amino acids long. Trimming took 5 bases from V and 10 from J, leaving 16 bases between them. Germline V gives CDR1 SGHAT, CDR2 FQNNGV. CDR3 region: CASSPPGGTPQYF. Here the CDR3 DNA reads TGTGCCAGCAGCCCCCCGGGGGGCACTCCGCAGTATTTT. Full variable domain (missing parts from reference TRBV11-2 and TRBJ2-3): EAGVAQSPRYKIIEKRQSVAFWCNPISGHATLYWYQQILGQGPKLLIQFQNNGVVDDSQLPKDRFSAERLKGVDSTLKIQPAKLEDSAVYLCASSPPGGTPQYFGPGTRLTVL.

This clonotype was seen a handful of times. The chain links TRBV29-1 to TRBJ2-1, with 7 bases aligning to TRBD2. Germline V lookup: CDR1 SQVTM, CDR2 ANQGSEA. The CDR3 has 12 amino acids. Unmatched junction bases numbered 4, after V lost 5 bases and J lost 6 bases. CDR3 loop: CSVPGEGNEQFF. CDR3 DNA sequence: TGCAGCGTTCCCGGGGAGGGCAATGAGCAGTTCTTC.

This clonotype was observed a handful of times. The chain carries TRBV7-3 and TRBJ2-5; 14 bases fit TRBD2. This CDR3 has 20 residues. CDR1 is SGHTA and CDR2 is FQGTGA in the germline V gene. The V and J ends lost 1 base and 4 bases, in that order; junction bases with no gene match: 14. CDR3 DNA: TGTGCCAGCAGCTTAAGGCCCTCCCTGGGACTAGCGGGAGATGGAGAGACCCAGTACTTC. This gives the protein CASSLRPSLGLAGDGETQYF.

The chain recombines TRBV2 with TRBJ2-3; no reliable D call. The CDR3 contains 11 residues. Germline values: CDR1 SNHLY, CDR2 FYNNEI. The germline V and J ends were trimmed by 6 bases and 7 bases, with 8 bases remaining between them. The CDR3 DNA is TGTGCCAGCAGCCCGGATCATACGCAGTATTTT. Its protein is CASSPDHTQYF.

This clonotype was seen more than once but under ten times. The genes are TRBV5-4 and TRBJ2-5; TRBD2 agrees at 10 bases. V shed 2 bases and J 2 bases; nucleotides not matched to a gene: 6. Germline V gene data show CDR1 as SGHNT and CDR2 as YYREEE (reference sequence). This CDR3 comprises 16 residues. The CDR3 is CASSFTSGTFQETQYF. The CDR3 DNA reads TGTGCCAGCAGCTTCACTAGCGGGACTTTTCAAGAGACCCAGTACTTC.

This clonotype appeared a few times. The J gene is TRBJ2-2, the V gene TRBV5-1; 7 bases line up with TRBD1. Germline V gene data show CDR1 as SGHRS and CDR2 as YFSETQ. The CDR3 covers 15 residues. J was trimmed by 1 base and V by 0 bases; bases with no gene match: 0. Written as DNA, the CDR3 is TGCGCCAGCAGCTTGGACAGGGGGAACACCGGGGAGCTGTTTTTT. The encoded protein is CASSLDRGNTGELFF. The full variable domain, with the rest looked up from reference TRBV5-1 and TRBJ2-2, is KAGVTQTPRYLIKTRGQQVTLSCSPISGHRSVSWYQQTPGQGLQFLFEYFSETQRNKGNFPGRFSGRQFSNSRSEMNVSTLELGDSALYLCASSLDRGNTGELFFGEGSRLTVL.

At least ten counts were recorded for this clonotype. This rearrangement joins TRBV20-1 to TRBJ2-7; D is possibly TRBD2 (6 bases). Trimming cost V 0 bases and J 2 bases, with 11 bases left between them. Germline values: CDR1 DFQATT, CDR2 SNEGSKA (reference sequence). The CDR3 is 14 amino acids. The CDR3 DNA reads as TGCAGTGCTAGAGATAACCGGGAGCCCTACGAGCAGTACTTC. Amino acid sequence: CSARDNREPYEQYF.

At least ten counts were recorded for this clonotype. The chain has TRBV27 and TRBJ2-1, with 13 positions matching TRBD2. The germline gives CDR1 MNHEY, CDR2 SMNVEV (reference sequence). The CDR3 consists of 16 residues. The junction had 6 bases not matched to a gene; V was cut back by 7 bases and J by 3 bases. The CDR3 is CASTLLAGGLYNEQFF. CDR3 in DNA: TGTGCCAGCACCTTACTAGCGGGGGGGCTCTACAATGAGCAGTTCTTC.

The CDR3, as DNA: TGTGCCAGCAGTGGAGGTCGTACGGGCGAGCAGTACTTC. Its translation is CASSGGRTGEQYF. The chain is built from TRBV5-4 and TRBJ2-7; D possibly corresponds to TRBD2 (5 bases). Trimming left V 5 bases short and J 6 bases short, with 15 bases between. The CDR3 length is 13 residues. The germline CDR1 and CDR2 sequences are SGHNT and YYREEE (reference sequence).

V gene TRBV7-9 combines with J gene TRBJ1-6; D not resolved. Trimming cost V 4 bases and J 4 bases, with 11 bases left between them. The CDR3 extends over 15 amino acids. CDR1 is SEHNR and CDR2 is FQNEAQ in the germline V gene (reference sequence). The CDR3 spells CASSWARQYNSPLHF. The CDR3 DNA reads TGTGCCAGCAGCTGGGCTAGGCAGTATAATTCACCCCTCCACTTT.

The gene calls are TRBV7-9 and TRBJ2-1; 8 bases are a match to TRBD1. With V trimmed by 4 bases and J by 8 bases, 13 bases remained unmatched. CDR1 is SEHNR and CDR2 is FQNEAQ in the germline V gene (reference sequence). This CDR3 has 16 amino acids. The DNA for the CDR3 is TGTGCCAGCAGCTCAAAAACCAGGACAGGGTTCGATGAGCAGTTCTTC. Translated, it gives CASSSKTRTGFDEQFF.

This clonotype was seen ten or more times. This rearrangement joins TRBV14 to TRBJ2-3, with D perhaps given as TRBD1 or TRBD2 (6 bases each). CDR1 SGHDN and CDR2 FVKESK come from the germline V gene. This CDR3 is built from 16 residues. V was clipped by 3 bases and J by 5 bases, with 18 bases between them. CDR3: CASSHGGTSVKDTQYF. CDR3 bases: TGTGCCAGCAGCCATGGCGGGACAAGCGTTAAAGATACGCAGTATTTT.

The CDR3 sequence is CASSPSTGQNSYEQYF. The CDR3 nucleotides read TGTGCCAGCAGTCCATCGACAGGACAAAACTCCTACGAGCAGTACTTC. J is TRBJ2-7 and V is TRBV27; D may be TRBD1 (6 bases). The V gene lost 5 bases and the J gene lost 0 bases, with 17 bases spanning the gap. From germline, CDR1 is MNHEY and CDR2 SMNVEV (reference sequence). This CDR3 is built from 16 residues.

This clonotype turned up a few times. This chain links TRBV19 with TRBJ2-3; TRBD1 or TRBD2 may be the D gene (6 bases each). CDR3 size: 14 residues. The V gene lost 4 bases and the J gene lost 2 bases, with 10 bases spanning the gap. Germline assignment: CDR1 LNHDA and CDR2 SQIVND (reference sequence). DNA of the CDR3: TGTGCCAGTAGTAATGGGGGGCTCACAGATACGCAGTATTTT. It encodes CASSNGGLTDTQYF.

The V call is TRBV7-3, the J call TRBJ1-3; no definite D call. The V end lost 0 bases, the J end lost 0 bases, and 3 bases lay between the germline ends. This CDR3 region has 14 residues. Germline values: CDR1 SGHTA, CDR2 FQGTGA. CDR3 DNA sequence: TGTGCCAGCAGCTTAACCCCCTCTGGAAACACCATATATTTT. As protein: CASSLTPSGNTIYF.

The J gene is TRBJ1-2, the V gene TRBV12-3 or TRBV12-4; TRBD1 is a possible D gene (5 bases). There are 15 residues in the CDR3. The V end was cut by 3 bases, the J end by 7 bases, with 18 bases between. This chain's CDR3 is CASSLGRQSPFGYTF. CDR3 nucleotides: TGTGCCAGCAGTTTGGGTCGACAGAGCCCCTTTGGCTACACCTTC.

This clonotype was recorded a few times. The V and J genes are TRBV12-5 and TRBJ1-2, with 11 bases lining up with TRBD1. J lost 0 bases, V lost 0 bases, and 15 bases had no gene match. Germline CDR1 reads LGHNT; CDR2 reads FRNRAP. This CDR3 comprises 21 residues. The CDR3 DNA is TGTGCTAGTGGTTTGGTACGGAGCCGCGGACAGGGGGCAAGAGCTAACTATGGCTACACCTTC. The encoded protein is CASGLVRSRGQGARANYGYTF.

This clonotype was seen more than once but under ten times. The chain joins TRBV7-8 to TRBJ2-2; 14 nucleotides align to TRBD2. Per the germline V gene, CDR1 is SGHVS and CDR2 is FQNEAQ. The CDR3 length is 17 residues. V lost 5 bases, J lost 1 base, and 3 bases stayed unmatched. The CDR3 DNA is TGTGCCAGCAGCAAAGGACTAGCGGGGGGGAACACCGGGGAGCTGTTTTTT. Translation gives CASSKGLAGGNTGELFF.

This clonotype was detected many times. The V and J genes are TRBV12-3 or TRBV12-4 and TRBJ2-7; the D call may be TRBD1 or TRBD2 (5 bases each). Trimming shortened V by 5 bases and J by 7 bases, and 18 bases separated the two germline ends. The CDR3 spans 14 residues. CDR3 loop: CASSLGTPPMEQYF. The CDR3 region has the DNA TGTGCCAGCAGTCTCGGGACCCCCCCGATGGAGCAGTACTTC.

The V call is TRBV19, the J call TRBJ2-7; 7 positions match TRBD1. J was trimmed by 2 bases and V by 5 bases; bases with no gene match: 6. Germline V gene data show CDR1 as LNHDA and CDR2 as SQIVND (reference sequence). The CDR3 extends over 14 amino acids. CDR3 in DNA: TGTGCCAGTAGTGACGGACAGGTGCCCTACGAGCAGTACTTC. It yields the protein CASSDGQVPYEQYF.

This sequence joins TRBV20-1 and TRBJ1-5, with D perhaps matching TRBD1 (5 bases). This CDR3 contains 13 residues. CDR1 and CDR2 (germline): DFQATT, SNEGSKA (reference sequence). V lost 3 bases and J 5 bases, leaving 11 bases between the germline ends. CDR3 loop: CSASDTGDQPQHF. The CDR3 DNA reads as TGCAGTGCTAGTGATACAGGAGATCAGCCCCAGCATTTT.

The chain joins TRBV7-9 to TRBJ1-4; D is possibly TRBD1 (5 bases). This CDR3 has 13 amino acids. Per the germline V gene, CDR1 is SEHNR and CDR2 is FQNEAQ (reference sequence). Trimming left V 3 bases short and J 7 bases short, with 9 bases between. This chain's CDR3 is CASSFRESEKLFF. The CDR3 bases are TGTGCCAGCAGCTTCAGGGAGTCTGAAAAACTGTTTTTT.

To note about this clonotype: At one boundary the junction diverges from the germline segment, which might be a read error. The rearrangement uses TRBV3-1 and TRBJ2-3; D ambiguous. This CDR3 is 13 amino acids long. CDR1 is LGHDT and CDR2 is YNNKEL in the germline V gene (reference sequence). This chain's CDR3 is CASNQGRTDTQYF. The CDR3 DNA follows: TGTGCCAGCAACCAAGGCCGCACAGATACGCAGTATTTT.